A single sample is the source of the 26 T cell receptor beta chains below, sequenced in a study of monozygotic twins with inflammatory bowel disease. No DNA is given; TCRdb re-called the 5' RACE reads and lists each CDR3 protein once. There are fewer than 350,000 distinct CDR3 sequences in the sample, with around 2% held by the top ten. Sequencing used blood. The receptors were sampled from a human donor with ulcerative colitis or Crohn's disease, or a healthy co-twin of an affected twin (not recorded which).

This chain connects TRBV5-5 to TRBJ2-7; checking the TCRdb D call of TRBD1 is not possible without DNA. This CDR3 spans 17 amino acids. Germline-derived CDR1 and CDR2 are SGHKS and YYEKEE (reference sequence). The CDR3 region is CASSYPGGGQANYEQYF.

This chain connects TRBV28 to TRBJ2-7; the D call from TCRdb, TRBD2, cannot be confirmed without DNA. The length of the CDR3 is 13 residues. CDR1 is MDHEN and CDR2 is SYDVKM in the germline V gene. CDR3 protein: CASQDSYSYEQYF.

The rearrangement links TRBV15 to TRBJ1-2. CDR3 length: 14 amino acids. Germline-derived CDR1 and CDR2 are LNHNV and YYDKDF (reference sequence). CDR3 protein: CATVAGDRAYGYTF. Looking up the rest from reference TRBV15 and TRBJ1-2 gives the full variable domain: DAMVIQNPRYQVTQFGKPVTLSCSQTLNHNVMYWYQQKSSQAPKLLFHYYDKDFNNEADTPDNFQSRRPNTSFCFLDIRSPGLGDTAMYLCATVAGDRAYGYTFGSGTRLTVV.

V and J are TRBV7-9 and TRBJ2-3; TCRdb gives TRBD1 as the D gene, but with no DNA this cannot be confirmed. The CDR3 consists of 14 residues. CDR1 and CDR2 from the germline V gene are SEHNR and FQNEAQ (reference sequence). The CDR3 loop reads CASSPGQGQDTQYF.

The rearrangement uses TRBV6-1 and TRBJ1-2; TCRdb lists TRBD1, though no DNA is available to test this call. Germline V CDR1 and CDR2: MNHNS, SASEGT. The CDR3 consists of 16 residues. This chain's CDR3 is CASSEGGQNSNYGYTF.

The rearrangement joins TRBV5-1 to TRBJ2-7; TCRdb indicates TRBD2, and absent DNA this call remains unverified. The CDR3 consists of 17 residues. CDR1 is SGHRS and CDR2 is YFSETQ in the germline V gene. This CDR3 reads CASSLARRASGTYEQYF.

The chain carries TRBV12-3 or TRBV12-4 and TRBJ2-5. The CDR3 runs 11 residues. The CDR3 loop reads CASTLKETQYF.

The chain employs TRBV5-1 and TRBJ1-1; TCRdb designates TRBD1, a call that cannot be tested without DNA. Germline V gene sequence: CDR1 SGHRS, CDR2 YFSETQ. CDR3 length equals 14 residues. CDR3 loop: CASSLIPGTEQAFF.

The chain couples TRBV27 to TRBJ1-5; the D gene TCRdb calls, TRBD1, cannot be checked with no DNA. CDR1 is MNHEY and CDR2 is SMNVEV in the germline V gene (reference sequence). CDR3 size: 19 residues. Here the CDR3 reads CASSLSGVFGRGRDQPQHF.

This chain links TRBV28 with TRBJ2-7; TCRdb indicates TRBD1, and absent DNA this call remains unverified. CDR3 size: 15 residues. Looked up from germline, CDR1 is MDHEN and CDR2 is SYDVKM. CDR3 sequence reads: CASENGGNRPYEQYF.

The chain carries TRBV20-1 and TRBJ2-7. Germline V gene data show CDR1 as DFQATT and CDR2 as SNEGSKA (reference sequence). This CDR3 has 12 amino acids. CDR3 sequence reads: CSATVDYYEQYF.

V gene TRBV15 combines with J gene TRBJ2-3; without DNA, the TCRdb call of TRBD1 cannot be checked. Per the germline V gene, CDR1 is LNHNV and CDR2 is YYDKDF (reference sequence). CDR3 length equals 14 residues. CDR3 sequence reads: CATSRDKGEDTQYF.

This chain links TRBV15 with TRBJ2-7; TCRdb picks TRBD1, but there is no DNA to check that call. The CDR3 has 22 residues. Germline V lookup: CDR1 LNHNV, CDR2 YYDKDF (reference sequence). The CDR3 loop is CATSRDLGGGAASPVLSYEQYF.

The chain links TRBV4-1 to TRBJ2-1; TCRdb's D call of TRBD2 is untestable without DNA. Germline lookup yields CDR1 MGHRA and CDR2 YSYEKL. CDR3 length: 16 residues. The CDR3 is CASSQDLGREMKEQFF.

CDR3 region: CASSLSSPGLADSSWFF. V is TRBV27 and J is TRBJ2-1; TCRdb's assignment of TRBD2 cannot be checked, as there is no DNA. Germline assignment: CDR1 MNHEY and CDR2 SMNVEV (reference sequence). This CDR3 spans 17 amino acids.

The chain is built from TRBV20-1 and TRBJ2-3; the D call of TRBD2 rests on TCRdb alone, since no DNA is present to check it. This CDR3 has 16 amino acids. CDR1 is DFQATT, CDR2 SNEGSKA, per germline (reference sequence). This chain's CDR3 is CSARKFSGGSTDTQYF.

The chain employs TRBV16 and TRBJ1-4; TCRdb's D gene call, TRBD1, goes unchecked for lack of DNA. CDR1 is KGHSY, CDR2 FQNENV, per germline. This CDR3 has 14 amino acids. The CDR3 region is CASSSRDRRETLFF.

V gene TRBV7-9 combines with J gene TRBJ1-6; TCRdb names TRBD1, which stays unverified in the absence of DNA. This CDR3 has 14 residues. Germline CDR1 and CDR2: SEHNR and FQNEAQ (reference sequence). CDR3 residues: CASSFRGDNSPLHF.

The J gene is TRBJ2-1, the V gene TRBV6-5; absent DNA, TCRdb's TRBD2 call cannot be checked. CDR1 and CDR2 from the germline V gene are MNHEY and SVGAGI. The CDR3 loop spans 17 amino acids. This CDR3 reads CASSYSPPGLFYNEQFF.

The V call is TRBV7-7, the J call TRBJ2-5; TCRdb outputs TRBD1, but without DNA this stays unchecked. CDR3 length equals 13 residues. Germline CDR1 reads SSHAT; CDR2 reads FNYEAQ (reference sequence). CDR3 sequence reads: CASSRDRVETQYF.

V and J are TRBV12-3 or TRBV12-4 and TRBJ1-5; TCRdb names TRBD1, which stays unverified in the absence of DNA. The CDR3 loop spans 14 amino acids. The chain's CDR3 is CASSSPGPNQPQHF.

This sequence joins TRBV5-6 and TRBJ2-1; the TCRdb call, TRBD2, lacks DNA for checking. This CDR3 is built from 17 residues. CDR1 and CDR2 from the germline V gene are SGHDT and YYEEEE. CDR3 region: CASSQLGRLAGSDEQFF.

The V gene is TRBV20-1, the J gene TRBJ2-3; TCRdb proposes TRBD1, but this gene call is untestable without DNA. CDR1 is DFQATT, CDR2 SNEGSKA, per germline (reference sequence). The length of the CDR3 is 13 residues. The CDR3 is CSANPTGRHTQYF.

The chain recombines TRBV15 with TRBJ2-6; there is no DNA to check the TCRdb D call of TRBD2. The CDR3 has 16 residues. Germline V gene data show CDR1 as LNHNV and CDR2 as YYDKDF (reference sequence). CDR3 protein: CATSKNGLSGANVLTF.

The CDR3: CSVYRSGQAFF. The chain recombines TRBV29-1 with TRBJ1-1; TCRdb's assignment of TRBD1 cannot be checked, as there is no DNA. The CDR3 consists of 11 residues. Germline lookup yields CDR1 SQVTM and CDR2 ANQGSEA.

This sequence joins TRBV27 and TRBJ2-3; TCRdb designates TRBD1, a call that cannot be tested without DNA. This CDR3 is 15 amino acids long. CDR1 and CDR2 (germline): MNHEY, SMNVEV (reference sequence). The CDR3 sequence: CASSLRGQSTDTQYF.